This passage covers 19 T cell receptor beta chains from one sample sequenced in a study of identical twins. TCRdb fed the 5' RACE reads into MiXCR, producing one record per CDR3 protein. This table has approximately 500,000 distinct CDR3 sequences, 13% to 15% appearing once. This sample was also put to use in a study of yellow fever vaccine responses in identical twins.

The sample comprised CD4+ T cells sorted from blood. Receptor source: a young woman in good health.

The rearrangement links TRBV27 to TRBJ1-1, with 7 bases aligning to TRBD1. This CDR3 spans 14 amino acids. Germline-derived CDR1 and CDR2 are MNHEY and SMNVEV (reference sequence). V shed 6 bases, J shed 6 bases, and the junction held 10 bases outside the gene matches. In DNA, the CDR3 is TGTGCCAGCAGCTCCCAAGGACAGGCGGCTGAAGCTTTCTTT. Protein: CASSSQGQAAEAFF.

The chain uses TRBV18 and TRBJ2-7, with D perhaps assigned TRBD1 or TRBD2 (5 bases each). The V gene's germline CDR1 is KGHSH and CDR2 LQKENI. The CDR3 runs to 15 residues. V lost 6 bases, J lost 4 bases, and 19 bases lay in between. The CDR3 DNA reads TGTGCCAGCTCCCTCGGGACCTTAGTGGGATACGAGCAGTACGTC. This sequence encodes CASSLGTLVGYEQYV.

This clonotype was counted only a few times. The J gene is TRBJ2-2, the V gene TRBV11-2; TRBD1 agrees at 11 bases. This CDR3 spans 16 amino acids. The J segment lost 7 bases and the V segment lost 6 bases, leaving 10 bases of the junction unmatched. Germline V CDR1 and CDR2: SGHAT, FQNNGV. DNA of the CDR3: TGTGCCAGCAGGTCACCGGACAGGGGGCAAAACGGGGAGCTGTTTTTT. It codes for CASRSPDRGQNGELFF.

The chain links TRBV15 to TRBJ1-1, with 7 bases that match TRBD1. After removal of 6 bases from V and 3 bases from J, the junction contained 4 bases not matched to a gene. CDR3 size: 13 residues. Germline lookup yields CDR1 LNHNV and CDR2 YYDKDF (reference sequence). CDR3 bases: TGTGCCACCAGGGAACAGGGGTACACTGAAGCTTTCTTT. This translates into CATREQGYTEAFF.

This sequence joins TRBV2 and TRBJ1-5; 8 positions agree with TRBD1. The CDR3 loop spans 13 amino acids. Losses at the gene ends were 6 bases for V and 6 bases for J; bases not matched to a gene: 4. From germline, CDR1 is SNHLY and CDR2 FYNNEI. DNA of the CDR3: TGTGCCAGCAGGCTGGACAGGGTTCAGCCCCAGCATTTT. This sequence encodes CASRLDRVQPQHF.

This chain joins TRBV28 and TRBJ2-1; TRBD1 matches at 7 bases. CDR3 length: 17 residues. Germline loops: CDR1 MDHEN, CDR2 SYDVKM. J was trimmed by 3 bases and V by 2 bases; bases with no gene match: 10. This CDR3 reads CASSLLVLRGRYNEQFF. In DNA, the CDR3 is TGTGCCAGCAGTTTACTGGTTTTGAGGGGGCGCTACAATGAGCAGTTCTTC.

The rearrangement joins TRBV18 to TRBJ2-7, with TRBD2 as a possible D gene (6 bases). The germline V gene has CDR1 KGHSH and CDR2 LQKENI. The V end was cut by 5 bases, the J end by 0 bases, with 11 bases between. CDR3 length: 14 amino acids. Here the CDR3 reads CASSRASDSYEQYF. CDR3 in DNA: TGTGCCAGCTCAAGGGCTAGCGACTCCTACGAGCAGTACTTC.

The chain is built from TRBV6-2 or TRBV6-3 and TRBJ2-7; D might be TRBD1 (5 bases). The CDR3 is 16 amino acids. CDR1 and CDR2 (germline): MNHEY, SVGEGT. V lost 6 bases to trimming and J lost 6 bases, with 24 bases between them. The CDR3 sequence: CASSHLLDRLLREQYF. In nucleotides, the CDR3 is TGTGCCAGCAGCCACCTCCTTGACAGATTGTTGCGCGAGCAGTACTTC.

The CDR3 DNA reads as TGCGCCAGCATTTCTCAGGGACAGGGTCGGTGGTGGGAGACCCAGTACTTC. Amino acids: CASISQGQGRWWETQYF. The chain uses TRBV23-1 and TRBJ2-5; 9 positions match TRBD1. TRBV23-1 is noted as an ORF with a role that remains uncertain. V was pared by 7 bases and J by 5 bases, with 17 bases of the junction left unmatched. The CDR3 is 17 residues long.

This sequence joins TRBV10-3 and TRBJ2-1; no firm D call. CDR3 length: 12 amino acids. Between the trimmed V and J ends, which lost 0 bases and 6 bases, there was a span of 3 bases. CDR1 is ENHRY, CDR2 SYGVKD, per germline. CDR3 sequence reads: CAISESFNEQFF. For the CDR3, the DNA is TGTGCCATCAGTGAGTCGTTCAATGAGCAGTTCTTC.

The chain couples TRBV5-1 to TRBJ1-1; no firm D call. The germline V gene encodes CDR1 SGHRS and CDR2 YFSETQ. The CDR3 covers 14 residues. V lost 2 bases, J lost 4 bases, and 12 bases lay in between. In DNA form, the CDR3 reads TGCGCCAGCAGCTTATCTGAAGGGCTCACTGAAGCTTTCTTT. Amino acid sequence: CASSLSEGLTEAFF.

The chain is built from TRBV6-1 and TRBJ2-5; TRBD1 aligns across 7 bases. The V gene end was trimmed by 6 bases and the J gene end by 5 bases; junction bases not matched to a gene: 9. Germline CDR1 MNHNS, CDR2 SASEGT. The CDR3 has 14 residues. The DNA for the CDR3 is TGTGCCAGCAGCGCATACAGGGGAGCGGAGACCCAGTACTTC. It translates to CASSAYRGAETQYF.

V and J are TRBV24-1 and TRBJ2-1; 7 positions agree with TRBD2. V dropped 1 base and J dropped 2; count of bases not matched to a gene: 7. The CDR3 contains 17 residues. CDR1 KGHDR and CDR2 SFDVKD come from the germline V gene. The CDR3 sequence is CATSDFRAAGAYNEQFF. The CDR3 DNA follows: TGTGCCACCAGTGATTTCCGAGCCGCGGGAGCCTACAATGAGCAGTTCTTC.

This clonotype was detected a few times. The V gene is TRBV2, the J gene TRBJ1-2; D gene uncertain. Trimming pared 6 bases from V and 0 bases from J, leaving 14 bases between. This CDR3 contains 15 residues. Germline V gene data show CDR1 as SNHLY and CDR2 as FYNNEI. The CDR3 sequence: CASRDDAGANYGYTF. The CDR3 coding sequence is TGTGCCAGCAGAGACGACGCGGGAGCTAACTATGGCTACACCTTC.

The CDR3 protein is CASSRAQNTEAFF. CDR3 nucleotide sequence: TGTGCCAGTTCCAGGGCGCAGAACACTGAAGCTTTCTTT. The chain uses TRBV6-1 and TRBJ1-1; D is possibly TRBD1 (5 bases). Per the germline V gene, CDR1 is MNHNS and CDR2 is SASEGT. V lost 9 bases and J lost 1, with 12 bases in between. The CDR3 is 13 amino acids.

This clonotype has more than one count but fewer than ten. This chain connects TRBV5-1 to TRBJ2-5; tentatively, D is TRBD1 or TRBD2 (6 bases each). Trimming removed 0 bases at V and 5 bases at J, with 14 bases between. The CDR3 sequence is 15 residues long. Germline V gene data show CDR1 as SGHRS and CDR2 as YFSETQ. Here the CDR3 reads CASSLEGGPWETQYF. In nucleotides, the CDR3 is TGCGCCAGCAGCTTGGAGGGGGGCCCTTGGGAGACCCAGTACTTC. Combining the CDR3 with reference TRBV5-1 and TRBJ2-5 gives the whole variable domain KAGVTQTPRYLIKTRGQQVTLSCSPISGHRSVSWYQQTPGQGLQFLFEYFSETQRNKGNFPGRFSGRQFSNSRSEMNVSTLELGDSALYLCASSLEGGPWETQYFGPGTRLLVL.

V and J are TRBV5-1 and TRBJ2-7; 11 nucleotides match TRBD2. Germline V gene data show CDR1 as SGHRS and CDR2 as YFSETQ. The trim removed 5 bases at V and 7 bases at J, leaving 14 bases unmatched. The CDR3 is made up of 16 amino acids. This CDR3 reads CASRLELAGGESEQYF. The CDR3 bases are TGCGCCAGCAGGTTAGAGCTAGCGGGAGGTGAGTCGGAGCAGTACTTC.

The gene calls are TRBV7-2 and TRBJ2-2; the D gene is possibly TRBD1 (7 bases). This CDR3 is 17 amino acids long. Germline V gene data show CDR1 as SGHTA and CDR2 as FQGNSA. V was clipped by 5 bases and J by 1 base, with 17 bases between them. Here the CDR3 DNA reads TGTGCCAGCAGCCCCAGGGGGGTTCGGAAGAACACCGGGGAGCTGTTTTTT. Encoded protein: CASSPRGVRKNTGELFF.

This clonotype has more than one count but fewer than ten. The chain couples TRBV28 to TRBJ2-3, with D perhaps assigned TRBD1 or TRBD2 (5 bases each). The germline CDR1 and CDR2 sequences are MDHEN and SYDVKM. Trimming took 9 bases from V and 4 from J, leaving 17 bases between them. CDR3 length: 14 residues. CDR3 residues: CARTGPSPSDTQYF. CDR3 sequence (DNA): TGTGCCAGGACGGGGCCCTCTCCATCAGATACGCAGTATTTT. Full variable domain (missing parts from reference TRBV28 and TRBJ2-3): DVKVTQSSRYLVKRTGEKVFLECVQDMDHENMFWYRQDPGLGLRLIYFSYDVKMKEKGDIPEGYSVSREKKERFSLILESASTNQTSMYLCARTGPSPSDTQYFGPGTRLTVL.